A single sample gave rise to the 15 T cell receptor beta chains below, sequenced in a study of blood T cell repertoires in COVID-19. Sequencing used immunoSEQ multiplex PCR; TCRdb keeps in-frame clones, though not all of them. The data show roughly 190,000 clones, about 93% seen once. Sequenced sample: peripheral blood. These receptors all stem from a man younger than 40 with COVID-19, enrolled during active disease.

The rearrangement uses TRBV29-1 and TRBJ2-1; TRBD2 is a possible D gene (6 bases). The germline gives CDR1 SQVTM, CDR2 ANQGSEA. The CDR3 runs to 14 residues. The V end lost 4 bases, the J end lost 1 base, and 11 bases lay between the germline ends. CDR3 region: CSVGRVRSYNEQFF. In nucleotides, the CDR3 is TGCAGCGTTGGGAGGGTTAGATCCTACAATGAGCAGTTCTTC.

This chain links TRBV7-9 with TRBJ1-2; a weak D match, TRBD1 (5 bases). Trimming removed 3 bases at V and 0 bases at J, with 8 bases between. CDR1 and CDR2 (germline): SEHNR, FQNEAQ (reference sequence). The CDR3 has 14 amino acids. This CDR3 reads CASSFGGANYGYTF. In DNA form, the CDR3 reads TGTGCCAGCAGCTTCGGAGGGGCTAACTATGGCTACACCTTC.

V is TRBV6-5 and J is TRBJ2-3, with D unresolved. The CDR3 spans 13 residues. CDR1 MNHEY and CDR2 SVGAGI come from the germline V gene. V was trimmed by 3 bases and J by 5 bases, leaving 9 bases between them. The CDR3: CASSYSPGDTQYF. The CDR3, as DNA: TGTGCCAGCAGTTATTCGCCCGGAGATACGCAGTATTTT.

The chain employs TRBV6-2 or TRBV6-3 and TRBJ2-2; tentatively, D is TRBD2 (6 bases). V shed 2 bases and J shed 3 bases, with 10 bases lying between them. This CDR3 has 15 residues. Germline V gives CDR1 MNHEY, CDR2 SVGEGT. CDR3 region: CASSYQRVYTGELFF. Written as DNA, the CDR3 is TGTGCCAGCAGTTACCAGCGGGTATACACCGGGGAGCTGTTTTTT.

The V gene is TRBV27, the J gene TRBJ2-1; D remains unclear. V lost 1 base to trimming and J lost 4 bases, with 5 bases between them. CDR1 MNHEY and CDR2 SMNVEV come from the germline V gene (reference sequence). The CDR3 totals 13 residues. The CDR3 bases are TGTGCCAGCAGTTTATATGCGTACAATGAGCAGTTCTTC. Its protein product is CASSLYAYNEQFF.

This sequence joins TRBV5-1 and TRBJ2-1, with TRBD2 identical over 7 bases. CDR3 size: 16 residues. Losses at the gene ends were 0 bases for V and 0 bases for J; bases not matched to a gene: 3. From germline, CDR1 is SGHRS and CDR2 YFSETQ. CDR3 sequence (DNA): TGCGCCAGCAGCTTGGACGGCGGGAGCTCCTACAATGAGCAGTTCTTC. Translated: CASSLDGGSSYNEQFF.

The DNA for the CDR3 is TGTGCCACCAGCAGAGATATAGGAGCTTCCTATGGCTACACCTTC. Translation gives CATSRDIGASYGYTF. The V call is TRBV15, the J call TRBJ1-2; D remains ambiguous. The CDR3 has 15 amino acids. Trimming removed 0 bases at V and 4 bases at J, with 12 bases between. The germline gives CDR1 LNHNV, CDR2 YYDKDF (reference sequence).

This chain joins TRBV7-9 and TRBJ2-3, with 12 bases that match TRBD1. This CDR3 region has 17 residues. Per germline, CDR1 SEHNR and CDR2 FQNEAQ (reference sequence). J lost 4 bases, V lost 5 bases, and 10 bases had no gene match. In DNA form, the CDR3 reads TGTGCCAGCAGCCTGACCGGGACAGGGGGCTTGGCAGATACGCAGTATTTT. It encodes CASSLTGTGGLADTQYF.

The chain combines TRBV4-1 with TRBJ2-4; TRBD1 aligns across 9 bases. The germline V gene encodes CDR1 MGHRA and CDR2 YSYEKL. V trimming: 2 bases; J trimming: 6 bases; junction bases outside the gene matches: 5. This CDR3 has 15 residues. The CDR3 bases are TGCGCCAGCAGCCAAAGACAGGGGGGGGGAAACATTCAGTACTTC. Its protein is CASSQRQGGGNIQYF.

This chain links TRBV7-9 with TRBJ2-1, with 8 bases matching TRBD2. This CDR3 region has 15 residues. Per the germline V gene, CDR1 is SEHNR and CDR2 is FQNEAQ (reference sequence). The junction had 4 bases not matched to a gene; V was cut back by 4 bases and J by 2 bases. The DNA for the CDR3 is TGTGCCAGCAGCTATACTAGCGGCCCCTACAATGAGCAGTTCTTC. It yields the protein CASSYTSGPYNEQFF.

The V and J genes are TRBV30 and TRBJ1-1; D gene ambiguous. The length of the CDR3 is 14 residues. Germline V gene lookup returns CDR1 GTSNPN and CDR2 SVGIG (reference sequence). Trimming removed 4 bases at V and 6 bases at J, with 18 bases between. CDR3 nucleotide sequence: TGTGCCTGGACCCTGGGAGGGTCCGGGTCTGAAGCTTTCTTT. Translating it yields CAWTLGGSGSEAFF.

The chain is built from TRBV10-3 and TRBJ2-2; 13 nucleotides match TRBD2. V shed 6 bases, J shed 0 bases, and the junction held 10 bases outside the gene matches. The CDR3 is 19 residues long. CDR1 is ENHRY, CDR2 SYGVKD, per germline. CDR3 sequence (DNA): TGTGCCATCAGAGCATCGGGACTAGCGGGACCGGCGAACACCGGGGAGCTGTTTTTT. It is translated as CAIRASGLAGPANTGELFF.

The V gene is TRBV10-3, the J gene TRBJ1-2; D perhaps matches TRBD1 (6 bases). The germline V gene has CDR1 ENHRY and CDR2 SYGVKD. Trimming removed 4 bases at V and 6 bases at J, with 18 bases between. The CDR3 sequence is 15 residues long. The CDR3 sequence is CAISATGPEEDGYTF. CDR3 bases: TGTGCCATCAGTGCCACAGGGCCGGAGGAAGATGGCTACACCTTC.

For this clone: Other DNA variants within this sample encode the same CDR3. The chain recombines TRBV19 with TRBJ1-5; no clear D. Between the trimmed V and J ends, which lost 5 bases and 2 bases, there was a span of 7 bases. CDR3 length: 13 residues. From germline, CDR1 is LNHDA and CDR2 SQIVND (reference sequence). The CDR3 DNA reads as TGTGCCAGTAGTGGTGCAGGCAATCAGCCCCAGCATTTT. Amino acids: CASSGAGNQPQHF.

The chain joins TRBV3-1 (or the pseudogene TRBV3-2) to TRBJ2-7; 8 bases are shared with TRBD2. The CDR3 contains 15 residues. Per germline, CDR1 LGHDT and CDR2 YNNKEL (reference sequence). Losses at the gene ends were 4 bases for V and 5 bases for J; bases not matched to a gene: 10. The CDR3 spells CASSLGTRGWDEQYF. The CDR3 coding sequence is TGTGCCAGCAGCCTTGGGACTAGGGGTTGGGACGAGCAGTACTTC.